The clone carrying this TCR beta chain appeared a few times. These data originate in a study of regulatory T cells in long-lasting Graves disease. For TCR beta, libraries came from iRepertoire HTBI primers and Arm-PCR of CDR3 regions. A single record per CDR3 protein comes from TCRdb applying MiXCR to the multiplex PCR reads. The data show fewer than 450,000 distinct CDR3 sequences, with 15% seen just once and roughly 8% held by the top ten. Time point: newly diagnosed GD, antithyroid drugs for less than 3 months. Extracted RNA from PBMCs served as the source of the TCR library. The patients were enrolled through endocrinology in Xi'an, China. The V gene's germline CDR1 is MNHEY and CDR2 SMNVEV (reference sequence). With 6 bases removed from V and 2 bases from J, the gap between germline ends came to 16 bases. The CDR3 loop spans 15 amino acids. These data also featured in a second study, about T cells in Graves' hyperthyroidism and ophthalmopathy. That report adds: First-round RT-PCR with HTBI primers amplified the TCR CDR3 region.

This clonotype originated in a woman aged 40 to 50 with Graves disease. The material sequenced was peripheral blood mononuclear cells (PBMCs), taken at new diagnosis, from a patient treated with antithyroid drugs. This chain joins TRBV27 and TRBJ1-1; no clear D gene. The CDR3 spells CASRPLMAPNTEAFF. DNA of the CDR3: TGTGCCAGCAGACCTCTGATGGCACCTAACACTGAAGCTTTCTTT.